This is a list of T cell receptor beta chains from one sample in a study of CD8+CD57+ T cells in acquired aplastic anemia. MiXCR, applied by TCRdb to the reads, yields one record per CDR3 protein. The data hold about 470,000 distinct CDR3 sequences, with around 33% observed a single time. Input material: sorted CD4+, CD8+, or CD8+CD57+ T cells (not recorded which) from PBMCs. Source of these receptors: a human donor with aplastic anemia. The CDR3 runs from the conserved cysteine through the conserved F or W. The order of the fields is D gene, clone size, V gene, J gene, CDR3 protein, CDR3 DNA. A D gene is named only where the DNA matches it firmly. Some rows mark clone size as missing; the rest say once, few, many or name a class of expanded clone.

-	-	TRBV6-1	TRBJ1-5	CASNQGGYSQPQHF	TGTGCCAGCAACCAAGGAGGGTATTCTCAGCCCCAGCATTTT
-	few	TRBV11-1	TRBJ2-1	CASSLRLPEPKSNEQFF	TGTGCCAGCAGCTTACGCCTTCCGGAACCCAAATCGAATGAGCAGTTCTTC
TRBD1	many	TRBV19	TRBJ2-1	CASSTTGGYEQFF	TGTGCCAGTTCAACGACAGGGGGATATGAGCAGTTCTTC
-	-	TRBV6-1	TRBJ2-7	CASRQTTRGPSSYEQYF	TGTGCCAGCAGGCAGACTACCAGGGGACCAAGCTCCTACGAGCAGTACTTC
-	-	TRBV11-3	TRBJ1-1	CASSLDGTSEAFF	TGTGCCAGCAGCTTAGACGGGACATCTGAAGCTTTCTTT
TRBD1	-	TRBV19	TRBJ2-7	CATTRQGSSYEQYF	TGTGCCACTACTAGACAGGGGTCCTCCTACGAGCAGTACTTC
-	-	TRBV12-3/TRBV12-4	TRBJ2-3	CASSLHQGSDTQYF	TGTGCCAGCAGTTTACATCAGGGCTCAGATACGCAGTATTTT
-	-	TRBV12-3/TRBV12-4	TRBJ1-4	CASSPEGDATNEKLFF	TGTGCCAGCAGTCCCGAAGGTGACGCAACTAATGAAAAACTGTTTTTT
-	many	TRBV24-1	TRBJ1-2	CATSDGTPSNYGYTF	TGTGCCACCAGTGATGGGACCCCTTCTAACTATGGCTACACCTTC
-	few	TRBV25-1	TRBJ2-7	CASGGRHEQYF	TGTGCCAGCGGGGGTCGCCACGAGCAGTACTTC
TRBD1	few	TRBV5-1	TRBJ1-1	CASSQGAGDTEAFF	TGCGCCAGCAGTCAGGGGGCGGGGGACACTGAAGCTTTCTTT
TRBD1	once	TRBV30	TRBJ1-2	CAWSLRLGQGSGYTF	TGTGCCTGGAGTTTGAGATTAGGACAGGGTAGTGGCTACACCTTC
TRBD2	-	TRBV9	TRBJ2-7	CASSFWGLAGGPSYEQYF	TGTGCCAGCAGTTTTTGGGGTCTAGCGGGAGGGCCCTCCTACGAGCAGTACTTC
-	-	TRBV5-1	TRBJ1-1	CASTWTANLNTEAFF	TGCGCCAGCACCTGGACAGCGAACCTGAACACTGAAGCTTTCTTT
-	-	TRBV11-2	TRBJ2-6	CASSVTLGSGANVLTF	TGTGCCAGCAGCGTAACTTTGGGCTCTGGGGCCAACGTCCTGACTTTC
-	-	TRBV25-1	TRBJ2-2	CASSETDRTATGELFF	TGTGCCAGCAGTGAAACCGACAGGACGGCGACCGGGGAGCTGTTTTTT
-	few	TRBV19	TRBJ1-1	CASSIARGEAFF	TGTGCCAGTAGTATCGCCAGGGGTGAAGCTTTCTTT
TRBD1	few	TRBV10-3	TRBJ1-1	CASTRQGGVGRYTEAFF	TGTGCCAGTACAAGACAGGGCGGAGTGGGTAGGTACACTGAAGCTTTCTTT
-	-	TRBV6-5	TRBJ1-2	CASSYTGHSGYTF	TGTGCCAGCAGTTACACGGGGCATAGTGGCTACACCTTC
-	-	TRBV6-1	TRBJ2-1	CASSVEPQGFYNEQFF	TGTGCCAGCAGCGTAGAGCCCCAGGGGTTCTACAATGAGCAGTTCTTC
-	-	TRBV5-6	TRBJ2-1	CASSLASEQFF	TGTGCCAGCAGCTTGGCTTCTGAGCAGTTCTTC
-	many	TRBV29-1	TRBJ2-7	CSVAARLSSYEQYF	TGCAGCGTTGCGGCACGGCTAAGCTCCTACGAGCAGTACTTC
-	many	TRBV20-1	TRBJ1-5	CSAEVEGRVNQPQHF	TGCAGTGCTGAGGTAGAGGGCAGGGTCAATCAGCCCCAGCATTTT
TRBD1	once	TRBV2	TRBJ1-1	CASTDRGRRAFF	TGTGCCAGCACCGACAGGGGGCGACGAGCTTTCTTT
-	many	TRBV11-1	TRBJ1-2	CASRQSGGGGYTF	TGTGCCAGCAGACAAAGCGGAGGGGGAGGCTACACCTTC
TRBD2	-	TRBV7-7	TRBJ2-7	CASKTSGRERYEQYF	TGTGCTAGCAAGACTAGCGGGAGGGAGAGGTACGAGCAGTACTTC
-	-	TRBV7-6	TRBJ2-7	CASSLDAISYEQYF	TGTGCCAGCAGCTTAGATGCCATCTCCTACGAGCAGTACTTC
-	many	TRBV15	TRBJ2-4	CATSGGQRRGIQYF	TGTGCCACCAGCGGAGGACAGAGAAGAGGCATTCAGTACTTC
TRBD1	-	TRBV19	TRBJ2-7	CASSTPGTGGHEQYF	TGTGCCAGTAGTACACCAGGGACAGGGGGCCACGAGCAGTACTTC
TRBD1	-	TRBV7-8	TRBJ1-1	CASSDRAAEAFF	TGTGCCAGCAGTGACAGGGCCGCTGAAGCTTTCTTT
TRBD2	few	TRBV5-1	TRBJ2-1	CASRRTSGTSGDEQFF	TGCGCCAGCAGGCGGACTAGCGGGACCTCTGGCGATGAGCAGTTCTTC
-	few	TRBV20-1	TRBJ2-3	CSASGQFEDTQYF	TGCAGTGCCTCGGGTCAGTTTGAGGATACGCAGTATTTT
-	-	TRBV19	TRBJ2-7	CASSIVHRYEQYF	TGTGCCAGTAGTATCGTCCACCGATACGAGCAGTACTTC
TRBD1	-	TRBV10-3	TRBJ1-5	CAISQGRGDSYSNQPQHF	TGTGCCATCAGCCAGGGCAGGGGGGATTCTTATAGCAATCAGCCCCAGCATTTT
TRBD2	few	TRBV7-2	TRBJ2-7	CASSLGGGPVEQYF	TGTGCCAGCAGCTTAGGCGGGGGGCCGGTTGAGCAGTACTTC
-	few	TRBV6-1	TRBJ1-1	CASNGGYTEAFF	TGTGCCTCCAACGGGGGTTACACTGAAGCTTTCTTT
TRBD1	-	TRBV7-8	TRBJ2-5	CASRRRQGPLTQYF	TGTGCCAGCAGACGAAGACAGGGCCCTCTGACCCAGTACTTC
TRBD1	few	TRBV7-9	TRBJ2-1	CASSVLRDRNNEQFF	TGTGCCAGCAGCGTCCTCCGGGACAGGAATAATGAGCAGTTCTTC
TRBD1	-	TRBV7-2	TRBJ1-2	CASSAGQGEVGGYTF	TGTGCCAGCAGCGCGGGACAGGGGGAAGTAGGAGGCTACACCTTC
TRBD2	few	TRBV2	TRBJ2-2	CASNVGGTGELFF	TGTGCCAGCAATGTGGGGGGGACCGGGGAGCTGTTTTTT
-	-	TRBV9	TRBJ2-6	CASSLEGGTGANVLTF	TGTGCCAGCAGCTTAGAGGGTGGGACTGGGGCCAACGTCCTGACTTTC
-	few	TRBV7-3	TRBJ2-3	CASSSNGHTGTDTQYF	TGTGCCAGCAGCTCGAACGGACATACGGGCACAGATACGCAGTATTTT
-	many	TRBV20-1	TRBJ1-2	CSARVAANYGYTF	TGCAGTGCTAGAGTTGCAGCTAACTATGGCTACACCTTC
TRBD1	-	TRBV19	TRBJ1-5	CASSPRTGPSNQPQHF	TGTGCCAGTAGTCCTAGGACAGGGCCAAGCAATCAGCCCCAGCATTTT
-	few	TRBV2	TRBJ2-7	CASTTDLFPTYEQYF	TGTGCTAGCACTACTGACCTATTCCCGACCTACGAGCAGTACTTC
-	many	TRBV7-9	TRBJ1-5	CASSFNSDQPQHF	TGTGCCAGCAGCTTTAACAGTGATCAGCCCCAGCATTTT
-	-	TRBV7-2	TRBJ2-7	CASSSGRGIYEQYF	TGTGCCAGCAGCTCCGGCAGGGGTATCTACGAGCAGTACTTC
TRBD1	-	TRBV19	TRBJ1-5	CASRNTGTGGQHF	TGTGCCAGTAGGAACACCGGGACAGGGGGCCAGCATTTT
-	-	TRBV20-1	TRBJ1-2	CSANIMDFYGYTF	TGCAGTGCTAATATTATGGACTTCTATGGCTACACCTTC
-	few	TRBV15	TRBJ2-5	CATSRVGTQYF	TGTGCCACCAGCAGAGTCGGGACCCAGTACTTC
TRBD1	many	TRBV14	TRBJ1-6	CASSRLQGKNNSPLHF	TGTGCCAGCAGCCGCTTACAGGGGAAGAATAATTCACCCCTCCACTTT
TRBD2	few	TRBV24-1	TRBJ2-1	CATSGRGSGRASYNEQFF	TGTGCCACCAGTGGCCGGGGTAGCGGGAGGGCCTCCTACAATGAGCAGTTCTTC
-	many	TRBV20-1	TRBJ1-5	CSAAPDGQPQHF	TGCAGTGCTGCTCCAGACGGTCAGCCCCAGCATTTT
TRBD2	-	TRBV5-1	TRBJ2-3	CASSLWGLASSGSTDTQYF	TGCGCCAGCAGCTTGTGGGGACTAGCGTCCAGTGGCAGCACAGATACGCAGTATTTT